This TCR beta chain was found in a study of T cell repertoires in cytomegalovirus infection. Overall study: Public TCR beta signatures were indicative of both CMV infection and a matching HLA type.

In regard to this clonotype: Its antigen is undetermined.

The CDR3 is 17 amino acids. V lost 4 bases, J lost 0 bases, and 11 bases stayed unmatched. The germline gives CDR1 DFQATT, CDR2 SNEGSKA (reference sequence). Overall study results and limits: It was HLA-C-restricted CMV-specific TCR beta clonotypes that dominated the response ex vivo.

A single record per CDR3 protein comes from TCRdb applying MiXCR to the reads. Among fewer than 1,000,000 distinct CDR3 sequences, roughly a third were seen once, and the ten largest hold around an eighth. The chain combines TRBV20-1 with TRBJ1-5; TRBD1 agrees at 8 bases. This sequence was found in a human donor in good health (CMV status not recorded). Some clones in this sample may be carry-over from other donors' samples. The material was cultured CD8+ T cells from PBMCs, obtained from culture after CMV antigen stimulation. The CDR3 sequence: CSAKVPGQDHSNQPQHF. CDR3 nucleotides: TGCAGTGCTAAAGTCCCGGGACAGGACCATAGCAATCAGCCCCAGCATTTT.